This TCR beta chain was recovered during a study of CD8 T cells in ankylosing spondylitis. Germline CDR1 and CDR2: KGHSH and LQKENI. V shed 5 bases and J shed 0 bases, with 11 bases lying between them. The CDR3 totals 15 residues. Whole-study results and caveats: Ankylosing spondylitis blood appeared to be characterized by a TCR beta motif of several highly homologous variants. Some motif variants had been reported before (in reactive arthritis synovial fluid and blood). Disease-linked clones, CD8+, were relatively rare in peripheral blood. Matched ankylosing spondylitis synovial fluid reportedly showed significant enrichment of disease-linked clones.

Comments on this clonotype: Its antigen is still unknown.

Making use of molecular barcodes, quantitative 5'-RACE generated TCR beta libraries. Via MiXCR, TCRdb re-called the 5' RACE reads, giving one row per CDR3 protein. Of roughly 700,000 distinct CDR3 sequences in the sample, around a fifth were seen once. This chain connects TRBV18 to TRBJ1-3; D may be TRBD1 (5 bases). The origin of this receptor is a male donor with ankylosing spondylitis. The material sequenced was blood, either unsorted or a sorted T cell fraction (not recorded which). As DNA, the CDR3 is TGTGCCAGCTCATCGACAGCCGACTCTGGAAACACCATATATTTT. It specifies CASSSTADSGNTIYF.